What follows is one T cell receptor (beta chain) and its context. Antigen specificity is unknown. The germline V gene has CDR1 MNHEY and CDR2 SMNVEV (reference sequence). The CDR3 runs to 17 residues. V gave up 6 bases and J gave up 3 bases, with 21 bases separating them. The entry originates in a study of OX40 agonist ivuxolimab in advanced cancers. Study-wide context: Patients' therapy was ivuxolimab, an antibody that acts as an agonist of OX40 (CD134).

Clones were sequenced by immunoSEQ multiplex PCR, and TCRdb holds only the in-frame ones, with some missing. This sample has 55,000 to 65,000 clones; around 90% occur once, and the top ten carry approximately 0.3%. Study-level findings and limits: The study found that CD8+ T cells averaged more expanded clones than CD4+.

The rearrangement links TRBV27 to TRBJ1-5; a possible D gene is TRBD1 (6 bases). The receptor was derived from an adult with an advanced solid tumor such as melanoma, head and neck, liver or kidney cancer. Here the sequenced sample was CD4+ or CD8+ T cells sorted from blood, taken in a trial of the OX40 agonist ivuxolimab. In DNA, the CDR3 is TGTGCCAGCAGGTCCCTTGGGACAACCGCTCTCAATCAGCCCCAGCATTTT. Translating it yields CASRSLGTTALNQPQHF.